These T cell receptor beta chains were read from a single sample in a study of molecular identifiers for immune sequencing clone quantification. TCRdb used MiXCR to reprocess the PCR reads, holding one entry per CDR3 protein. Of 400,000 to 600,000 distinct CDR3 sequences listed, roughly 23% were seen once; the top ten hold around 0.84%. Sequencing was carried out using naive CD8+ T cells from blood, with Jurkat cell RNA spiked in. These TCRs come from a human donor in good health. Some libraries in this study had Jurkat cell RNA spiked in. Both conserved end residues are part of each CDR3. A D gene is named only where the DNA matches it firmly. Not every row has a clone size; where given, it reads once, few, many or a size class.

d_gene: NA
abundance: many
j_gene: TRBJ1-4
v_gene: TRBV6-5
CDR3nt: TGTGCCAGCAGTTATCGGGGAAATGAAAAACTGTTTTTT
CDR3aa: CASSYRGNEKLFF

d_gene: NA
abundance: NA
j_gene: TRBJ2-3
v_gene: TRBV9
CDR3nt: TGTGCCAGCAGCCCCGACGGGGGGCGGGAAGATACGCAGTATTTT
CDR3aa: CASSPDGGREDTQYF

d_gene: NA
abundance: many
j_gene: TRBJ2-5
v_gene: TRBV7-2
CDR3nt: TGTGCCAGCAGCCCCTCTTGGTTGAGGGAGGCTTCCGCAGAGGAGACCCAGTACTTC
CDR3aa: CASSPSWLREASAEETQYF

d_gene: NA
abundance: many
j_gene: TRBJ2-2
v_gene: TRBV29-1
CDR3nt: TGCAGCGTTGTCGCGGGACATCACACCGGGGAGCTGTTTTTT
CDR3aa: CSVVAGHHTGELFF

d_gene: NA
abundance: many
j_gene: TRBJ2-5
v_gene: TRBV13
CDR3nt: TGTGCCAGCAGCTCGGACGGACTACGCGTCGAGACCCAGTACTTC
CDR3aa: CASSSDGLRVETQYF

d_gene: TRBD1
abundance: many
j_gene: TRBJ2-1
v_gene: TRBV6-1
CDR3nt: TGTGCCAGCAGTGATGGGACAGGGTACAATGAGCAGTTCTTC
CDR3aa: CASSDGTGYNEQFF

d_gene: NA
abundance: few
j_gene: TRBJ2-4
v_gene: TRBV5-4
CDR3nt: TGTGCCAGCAGCTTGGGTATTGAGGGGGTAGGGGCAGGCGCCAAAAACATTCAGTACTTC
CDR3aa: CASSLGIEGVGAGAKNIQYF

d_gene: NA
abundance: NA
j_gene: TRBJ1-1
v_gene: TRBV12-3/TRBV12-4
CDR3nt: TGTACCAGCAGCCTGGGGAACACTGAAGCTTTCTTT
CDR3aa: CTSSLGNTEAFF

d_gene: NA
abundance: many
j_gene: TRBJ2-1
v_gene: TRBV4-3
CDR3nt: TGCGCCAGCAGCCAAGATTACGGGTCAAATGAGCAGTTCTTC
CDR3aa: CASSQDYGSNEQFF

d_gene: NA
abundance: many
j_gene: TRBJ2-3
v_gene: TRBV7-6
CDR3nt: TGTGCCAGCAGCTTAGGAGAGACAGATACGCAGTATTTT
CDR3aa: CASSLGETDTQYF

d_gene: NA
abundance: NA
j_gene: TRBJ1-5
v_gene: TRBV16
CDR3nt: TGTGCCAGCAGCCAAGGACAGCCTAGCAATCAGCCCCAGCATTTT
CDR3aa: CASSQGQPSNQPQHF

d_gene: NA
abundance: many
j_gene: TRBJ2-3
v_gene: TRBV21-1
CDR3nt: TGTGCCAGCAGCAAAGTTGAACACACAGATACGCAGTATTTT
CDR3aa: CASSKVEHTDTQYF